The T cell receptor (beta chain) described here comes from a study of spatial heterogeneity in lung cancer. Study as a whole: The donors, 70 to 80 patients with untreated early-stage non-small cell lung cancer, provided the samples. The study sequenced follow-up PBMC samples when they were available, at a median of roughly two years after resection. The count of detected beta-chain sequences consistently exceeded that of alpha-chain sequences.

TCRdb reprocessed the 5' RACE reads with MiXCR, giving one entry per CDR3 protein. The sample consists of roughly 26,000 distinct CDR3 sequences, 4.5% to 7.5% of them appearing once. Study-wide results and limits: Blood showed ubiquitous tumor TCRs more often at resection than at routine follow-up.

Germline V gene sequence: CDR1 SNHLY, CDR2 FYNNEI. The CDR3 is made up of 13 amino acids. The V end was cut by 7 bases, the J end by 2 bases, with 12 bases between. This clonotype appeared a few times. Antigen unknown. Described time point: blood at routine non-recurrence follow-up after resection. Unsorted whole RNA of tumor, nontumor lung or frozen PBMC was sequenced. The chain combines TRBV2 with TRBJ2-7; D ambiguous. The sequence derives from a male donor with early-stage non-small cell lung cancer. Source: PBMCs, taken at follow-up. The CDR3 is CASKGRLPYEQYV. CDR3 nucleotide sequence: TGTGCCAGCAAGGGTCGGCTACCCTACGAGCAGTACGTC.